This T cell receptor beta chain stems from a study of cytomegalovirus exposure and HLA in healthy donors. Study-wide context: As an earlier analysis found, about 179 million T cells yielded 100 million to 130 million unique TCR beta sequences. Study results and limitations: Cytomegalovirus status was reportedly diagnosed by the classifier with high specificity and sensitivity. The only immune exposure information that was available was CMV serostatus. As a later analysis showed, several of the most significant clusters appeared to be linked to common viral pathogens.

Use of 60 Vbeta and 13 Jbeta primers characterized the PCR. Using immunoSEQ multiplex PCR, the repertoire was profiled, and TCRdb retains in-frame clones only, with some absent. The sample has roughly 180,000 clones, 65% to 85% seen once; the top ten hold 2.9%. The CDR3 has 14 amino acids. V shed 8 bases and J 0 bases; nucleotides not matched to a gene: 2. CDR1 and CDR2 from the germline V gene are SNHLY and FYNNEI. Note on this clone: Its antigen is still unknown.

This rearrangement joins TRBV2 to TRBJ1-5; 9 nucleotides line up with TRBD1. The clonotype originates from a female donor in good health and CMV-seronegative. The sample consisted of PBMCs. The CDR3 here is CASGQGTSNQPQHF. For the CDR3, the DNA is TGTGCCAGCGGACAGGGGACTAGCAATCAGCCCCAGCATTTT.